This T cell receptor (beta chain) originates from a study of T-cell reconstitution after alpha-beta-depleted transplantation in children. The V gene's germline CDR1 is SGHRS and CDR2 YFSETQ. The CDR3 has 15 residues. V was cut by 0 bases and J by 3 bases, with 12 bases left in between. The authors prepared the TCRbeta library with unique molecular identifiers. One entry per CDR3 protein results from TCRdb running MiXCR on the PCR reads. The table shows about 610,000 distinct CDR3 sequences, with 8% to 11% occurring only once. This clonotype was picked up a small number of times. Sequenced here: PBMCs from the stem cell graft donor, sampled from the stem cell graft. The TCR was taken from a human donor who donated a stem cell graft to a child with acute myeloid leukemia. The genes are TRBV5-1 and TRBJ2-5; no firm D call. The CDR3: CASSLAGYVEETQYF. The CDR3 coding sequence is TGCGCCAGCAGCTTGGCCGGATACGTCGAAGAGACCCAGTACTTC.